What follows are 3 T cell receptor beta chains derived from one specimen sequenced in a study of CD8+CD57+ T cells in acquired aplastic anemia. The use of genomic DNA as template underpinned the TCR beta VDJ and CDR3 profiling. MiXCR, run by TCRdb on the reads, gives a single entry per CDR3 protein. The table records about 190,000 distinct CDR3 sequences, roughly half of them present only once. Specimen: sorted CD4+, CD8+, or CD8+CD57+ T cells (not recorded which) from PBMCs. These receptors all come from a human donor in good health, serving as a control.

Many counts were recorded for this clonotype. The chain is built from TRBV6-2 or TRBV6-3 and TRBJ2-6, with D possibly being TRBD1 (5 bases). The CDR3 extends over 17 amino acids. The germline V gene encodes CDR1 MNHEY and CDR2 SVGEGT. The V and J ends lost 7 bases and 0 bases respectively, with 16 bases between them. The CDR3 reads CASTPTEYNSGANVLTF. The CDR3, as DNA: TGTGCCAGCACCCCGACAGAATACAACTCTGGGGCCAACGTCCTGACTTTC.

The gene calls are TRBV12-3 or TRBV12-4 and TRBJ2-7; possible D gene TRBD2, 5 bases. V was shortened by 2 bases and J by 6 bases, with 8 bases between the two germline ends. The CDR3 length is 12 residues. In DNA form, the CDR3 reads TGTGCCAGCAGTTTAACTAGTGCCGAGCAGTACTTC. It encodes CASSLTSAEQYF.

This clonotype was detected only a few times. The chain carries TRBV6-2 or TRBV6-3 and TRBJ1-1; a possible D gene is TRBD1 (6 bases). The CDR3 is made up of 17 amino acids. The germline V gene encodes CDR1 MNHEY and CDR2 SVGEGT. V was trimmed by 6 bases and J by 1 base, leaving 21 bases between them. CDR3 protein: CASRGGGTPTANTEAFF. CDR3 nucleotide sequence: TGTGCCAGCAGGGGAGGGGGGACGCCGACGGCGAACACTGAAGCTTTCTTT.